Described below is a single T cell receptor (beta chain) sequence and its context. This clone was counted a single time. The clone's antigen remains unknown. No clone much larger than this one lies a single base away; base qualities are absent. The data are from a study of shared clonotypes between healthy human individuals (dated by TCRdb to 2018 to 2020). Turning to the overall study: The cohort comprised a couple of women and a few men aged 18 to 49 years. Libraries were prepared and TCR repertoires were sequenced by different laboratories using diverse techniques, in order to increase sequencing depth and limit assay-specific biases. Leukapheresis yielded between about 0.9 and 9.5 billion PBMCs per donor. For each donor, three plates each were used for CD4 naive and CD4 memory, two plates were used for CD8 naive, and one plate was used for CD8 memory. Blood TCR repertoires of five healthy adults were deeply sequenced to estimate repertoire size and the extent of clonotype sharing between individuals. Overall results and qualifications from the work: Incomplete sequencing was indicated by rarefaction of sorted-subset datasets, despite the large sequencing depth. Sampling was restricted to blood, and TCR repertoires in tissue are likely to differ from TCR repertoires in blood. Because the study included only a small number of donors, the genetic and exposure-history diversity represented was limited. Clonotypes shared by all four sorted-subset donors showed higher generation probabilities than non-shared clonotypes. Estimated clonotype richness was generally larger for naive than for memory subsets. Based on pairwise subsampling, the degree of clonotype sharing among donors was expected to be affected by sequencing depth. Across a few donors, approximately 5% of naive CD4, roughly 3.3% of naive CD8, around 2.1% of memory CD4, and 0.4% to 0.45% of memory CD8 clonotypes were shared.

CD8 naive samples consisted of CD45RO-negative cells that were positively selected for CCR7, yielding a CD45RA+CCR7+ population without TemRA cells. Donors were healthy HIV-negative adults with no recently reported acute infections or vaccinations. All donors were Caucasian adults living in Nashville, Tennessee, USA. Blood was collected by leukapheresis, and PBMCs were isolated by Ficoll-Histopaque density gradient centrifugation and then cryopreserved in liquid nitrogen vapor phase. Analytical flow cytometry was used to check the purity and quantity of each magnetically sorted T cell population. Genomic DNA was isolated from each sorted fraction and quantified by UV absorbance on a Nanodrop 2000c. Deletion took 5 bases off V and 0 bases off J, with a span of 5 bases between the germline ends. The CDR3 sequence holds 13 residues, the cysteine and phenylalanine included. Kept here is only the CDR3 DNA, which spans 39 bases and is read in frame from base 1. CDR1 WSHSY and CDR2 SAAADI are derived from the germline V gene.

Using the deep immunoSEQ assay, TCR CDR3 regions were amplified from genomic DNA by multiplex PCR. Extracted genomic DNA from each cell subset was spread evenly across all wells of several immunoSEQ 96-well plates, with each plate serving as a replicate. For sorted subsets, around 200 ng genomic DNA, equal to tens of thousands of T cell genomes, was loaded into each replicate PCR. Purified libraries were quantified with a Qubit 3.0 fluorometer, sized on a Bioanalyzer 2100, and re-quantified with the KAPA Library Quantification kit. A separate single-read 150-cycle Illumina NextSeq 550 flow cell was used to sequence each immunoSEQ 96-well plate. The study's processing was this. The immunoSEQ output contained only junctional sequences without quality scores, so filtering could not match that applied to full-length reads. To assign V/J genes and CDR3, sequences were annotated using PyIR, a Python wrapper for IgBLAST v1.9, with IMGT germline references. Reads were removed for weak V/J assignments (E-value above 1e-6), missing CDR3, stop codons, out-of-frame junctions, or ambiguous translated residues. V3J clonotypes were defined as sequences sharing an identical inferred V gene, J gene, and CDR3 amino acid sequence. Percentage overlap between repertoires was calculated by dividing the number of shared unique clonotypes by the size of the smaller repertoire. RTK rarefaction, the Chao1 estimator, and Recon v2.1 estimates of unobserved clonotypes were used to assess repertoire richness. OLGA was used to compute generation probabilities for all TCRbeta clonotypes that the gDNA method yielded from a few donors. TCRdb provides this immuneACCESS table in a form limited to in-frame rearrangements. Some clones are lacking; in checked studies, under half of them reflect an unresolved V gene, and why the rest are absent is not known. That table gives V, J and clone size, and the DNA gave D and trimming. The sample yields around 2,000,000 clones; about 95% were counted once. 1% to 1.5% of the sample comes from the top ten.

This sequence uses TRBV10-2 and TRBJ2-1, with no confidently assigned D gene. Material for sequencing was naive CD8+ T cells sorted from blood. What the cell subset or site label conveys for this sample: CD45RA+CCR7+. The TCR originated in a young man in good health. The CDR3 reads CASSPASYNEQFF. In nucleotides, the sequence is TGCGCCAGCAGTCCTGCCTCCTACAATGAGCAGTTCTTC.